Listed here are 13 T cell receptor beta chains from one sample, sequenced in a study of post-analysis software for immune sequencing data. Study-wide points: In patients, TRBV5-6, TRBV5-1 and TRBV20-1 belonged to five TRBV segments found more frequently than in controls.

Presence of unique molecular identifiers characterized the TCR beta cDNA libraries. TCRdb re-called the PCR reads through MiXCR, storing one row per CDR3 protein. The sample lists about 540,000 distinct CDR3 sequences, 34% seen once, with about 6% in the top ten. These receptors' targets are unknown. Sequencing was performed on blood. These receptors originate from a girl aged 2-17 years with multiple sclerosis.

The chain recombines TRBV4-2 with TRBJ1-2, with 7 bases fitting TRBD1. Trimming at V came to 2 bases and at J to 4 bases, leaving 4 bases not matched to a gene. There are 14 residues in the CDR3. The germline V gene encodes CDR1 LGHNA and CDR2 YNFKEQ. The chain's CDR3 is CASSQMGDSYGYTF. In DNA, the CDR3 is TGTGCCAGCAGCCAAATGGGGGACAGCTATGGCTACACCTTC.

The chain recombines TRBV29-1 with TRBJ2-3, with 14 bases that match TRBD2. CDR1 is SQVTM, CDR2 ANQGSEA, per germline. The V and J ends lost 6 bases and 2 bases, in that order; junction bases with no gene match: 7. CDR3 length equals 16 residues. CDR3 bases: TGCAGCGTCCCTGGGACTAGCGGGGGCTCCACAGATACGCAGTATTTT. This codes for CSVPGTSGGSTDTQYF.

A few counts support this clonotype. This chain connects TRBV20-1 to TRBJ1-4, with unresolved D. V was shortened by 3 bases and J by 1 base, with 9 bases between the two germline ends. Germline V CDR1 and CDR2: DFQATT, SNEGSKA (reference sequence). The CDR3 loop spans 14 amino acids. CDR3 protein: CSASVRGTNEKLFF. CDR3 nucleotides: TGCAGTGCTAGTGTGCGGGGAACTAATGAAAAACTGTTTTTT.

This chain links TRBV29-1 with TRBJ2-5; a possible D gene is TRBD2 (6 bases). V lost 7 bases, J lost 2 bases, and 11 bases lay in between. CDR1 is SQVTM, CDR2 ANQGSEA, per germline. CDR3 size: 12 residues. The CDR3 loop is CSAAGNQETQYF. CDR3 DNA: TGCAGCGCCGCGGGGAATCAAGAGACCCAGTACTTC. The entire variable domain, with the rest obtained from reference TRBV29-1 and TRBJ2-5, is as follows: SAVISQKPSRDICQRGTSLTIQCQVDSQVTMMFWYRQQPGQSLTLIATANQGSEATYESGFVIDKFPISRPNLTFSTLTVSNMSPEDSSIYLCSAAGNQETQYFGPGTRLLVL.

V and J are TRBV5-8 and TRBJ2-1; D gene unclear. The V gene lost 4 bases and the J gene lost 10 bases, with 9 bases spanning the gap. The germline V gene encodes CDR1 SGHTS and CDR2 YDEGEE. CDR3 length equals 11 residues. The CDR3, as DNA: TGTGCCAGCAGCATCACCTACGAGCAGTTCTTC. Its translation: CASSITYEQFF.

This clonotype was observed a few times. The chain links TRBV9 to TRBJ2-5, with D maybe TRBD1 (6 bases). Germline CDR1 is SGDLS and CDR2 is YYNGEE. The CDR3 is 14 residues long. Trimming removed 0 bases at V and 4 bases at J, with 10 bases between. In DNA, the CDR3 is TGTGCCAGCAGCGTAGGGGCAGGGGCAGAGACCCAGTACTTC. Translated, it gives CASSVGAGAETQYF.

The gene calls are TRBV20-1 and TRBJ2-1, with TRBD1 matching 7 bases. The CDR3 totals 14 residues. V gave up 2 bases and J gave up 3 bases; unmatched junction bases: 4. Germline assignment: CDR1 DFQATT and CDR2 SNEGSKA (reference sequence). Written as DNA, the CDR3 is TGCAGTGCTAGAAAACAGGGGTTCTACAATGAGCAGTTCTTC. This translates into CSARKQGFYNEQFF.

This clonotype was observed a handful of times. The CDR3 here is CASSLAGTMNQPQHF. CDR3 DNA: TGCGCCAGCAGCTTGGCCGGGACAATGAATCAGCCCCAGCATTTT. This chain connects TRBV5-1 to TRBJ1-5; D is possibly TRBD1 (6 bases). This CDR3 region has 15 residues. Germline CDR1 is SGHRS and CDR2 is YFSETQ. Trimming stripped 0 bases from V and 4 bases from J, with 11 bases between. Based on the CDR3 plus reference TRBV5-1 and TRBJ1-5, the full variable domain is KAGVTQTPRYLIKTRGQQVTLSCSPISGHRSVSWYQQTPGQGLQFLFEYFSETQRNKGNFPGRFSGRQFSNSRSEMNVSTLELGDSALYLCASSLAGTMNQPQHFGDGTRLSIL.

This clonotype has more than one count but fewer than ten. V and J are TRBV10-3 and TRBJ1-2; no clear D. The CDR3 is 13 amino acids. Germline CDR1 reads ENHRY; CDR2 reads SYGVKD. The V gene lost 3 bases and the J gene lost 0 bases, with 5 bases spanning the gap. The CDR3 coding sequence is TGTGCCATCAGTGAAATTCCTAACTATGGCTACACCTTC. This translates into CAISEIPNYGYTF.

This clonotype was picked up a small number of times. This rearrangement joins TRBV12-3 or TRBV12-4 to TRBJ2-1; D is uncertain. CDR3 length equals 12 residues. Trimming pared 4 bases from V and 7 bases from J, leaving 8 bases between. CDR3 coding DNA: TGTGCCAGCAGTTACATCCGGAATGAGCAGTTCTTC. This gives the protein CASSYIRNEQFF.

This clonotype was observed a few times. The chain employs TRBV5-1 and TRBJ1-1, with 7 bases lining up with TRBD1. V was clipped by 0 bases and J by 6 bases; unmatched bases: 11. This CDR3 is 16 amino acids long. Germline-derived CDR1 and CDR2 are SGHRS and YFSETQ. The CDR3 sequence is CASSLAEGQGVPEAFF. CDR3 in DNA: TGCGCCAGCAGCTTGGCCGAGGGGCAGGGGGTCCCTGAAGCTTTCTTT.

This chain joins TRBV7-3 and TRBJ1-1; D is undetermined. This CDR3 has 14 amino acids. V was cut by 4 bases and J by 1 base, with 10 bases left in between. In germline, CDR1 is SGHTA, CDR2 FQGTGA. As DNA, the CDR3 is TGTGCCAGCAGCTCGGTGGGAGCGAACACTGAAGCTTTCTTT. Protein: CASSSVGANTEAFF.

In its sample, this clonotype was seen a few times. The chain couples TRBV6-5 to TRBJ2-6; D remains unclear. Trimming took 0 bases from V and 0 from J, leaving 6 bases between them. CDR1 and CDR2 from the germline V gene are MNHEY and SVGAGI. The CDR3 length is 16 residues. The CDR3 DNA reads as TGTGCCAGCAGTTACTCGACTGTCTCTGGGGCCAACGTCCTGACTTTC. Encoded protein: CASSYSTVSGANVLTF.